One sample yielded the 21 T cell receptor beta chains listed below, sequenced in a study of T cells in Graves' hyperthyroidism and ophthalmopathy. Amplification of TCR beta CDR3 regions was performed using RNA transcripts as template. HTBI primers drove first-round RT-PCR of the TCR CDR3. MiXCR, run by TCRdb on the multiplex PCR reads, gives a single entry per CDR3 protein. The sample includes approximately 600,000 distinct CDR3 sequences, approximately 15% of them seen just once. Sequencing was carried out using blood. The receptor source for this set is a young woman with Graves' ophthalmopathy.

This clonotype has just a few counts. Since a much larger clone is just one base distant, this may be a read error. The chain links TRBV28 to TRBJ2-7; D unclear. Germline assignment: CDR1 MDHEN and CDR2 SYDVKM. This CDR3 has 16 amino acids. The DNA for the CDR3 is TGTGCCGGCAGTTTATTAGGGCAGGCTTACTCCTACGAGCAGTACTTC. The encoded protein is CAGSLLGQAYSYEQYF.

In its sample, this clonotype was seen many times. The CDR3: CASSPYRAWGDIYNEQFF. DNA of the CDR3: TGTGCCAGCAGCCCATACAGGGCGTGGGGAGATATTTACAATGAGCAGTTCTTC. This sequence joins TRBV11-2 and TRBJ2-1; maybe TRBD1 (6 bases). This CDR3 region has 18 residues. Between the trimmed V and J ends, which lost 5 bases and 4 bases, there was a span of 24 bases. The V gene's germline CDR1 is SGHAT and CDR2 FQNNGV.

The rearrangement uses TRBV4-1 and TRBJ2-5; 9 bases map to TRBD2. Per the germline V gene, CDR1 is MGHRA and CDR2 is YSYEKL. The CDR3 contains 16 residues. Trimming cost V 3 bases and J 1 base; bases outside gene matches: 6. The CDR3 sequence: CASSQGSGSVQETQYF. CDR3 DNA sequence: TGCGCCAGCAGCCAGGGTAGCGGGAGTGTCCAAGAGACCCAGTACTTC.

The V call is TRBV30, the J call TRBJ1-4; D remains ambiguous. This CDR3 has 14 amino acids. The V gene's germline CDR1 is GTSNPN and CDR2 SVGIG (reference sequence). Trimming stripped 3 bases from V and 7 bases from J, with 15 bases between. CDR3 region: CAWSMGPVSEKLFF. The CDR3 region has the DNA TGTGCCTGGAGCATGGGTCCAGTGAGTGAAAAACTGTTTTTT.

This clonotype came up many times. This chain links TRBV7-2 with TRBJ2-7; D gene ambiguous. The ends were cut back, 5 bases at V and 3 bases at J, with 20 bases in the middle. This CDR3 contains 16 residues. Germline CDR1 and CDR2: SGHTA and FQGNSA. This CDR3 is CASSPSRSKSLYEQYF. The CDR3 DNA reads as TGTGCCAGCAGCCCTTCACGCTCTAAGTCCCTCTACGAGCAGTACTTC.

This clonotype was seen ten or more times. The V and J genes are TRBV30 and TRBJ2-3; 7 nucleotides align to TRBD1. Trimming at V came to 2 bases and at J to 1 base, leaving 6 bases not matched to a gene. The germline V gene has CDR1 GTSNPN and CDR2 SVGIG (reference sequence). This CDR3 comprises 15 residues. CDR3 in amino acids: CAWSPTGARTDTQYF. The DNA for the CDR3 is TGTGCCTGGAGTCCAACAGGGGCCCGCACAGATACGCAGTATTTT.

This clonotype was detected ten times or more. The chain combines TRBV28 with TRBJ2-7, with 8 positions matching TRBD2. The CDR3 has 16 amino acids. Trimming cost V 6 bases and J 3 bases; bases outside gene matches: 13. Germline CDR1 and CDR2: MDHEN and SYDVKM. DNA of the CDR3: TGTGCCAGCAGCCCTACGCGGGCGGGAGGAATCTACGAGCAGTACTTC. Encoded protein: CASSPTRAGGIYEQYF.

In its sample, this clonotype was seen many times. The V call is TRBV10-3, the J call TRBJ1-5, with TRBD1 matching over 9 bases. The germline gives CDR1 ENHRY, CDR2 SYGVKD. Unmatched junction bases numbered 6, after V lost 2 bases and J lost 1 base. The length of the CDR3 is 17 residues. CDR3 loop: CAISEGQGLRSNQPQHF. The CDR3 DNA follows: TGTGCCATCAGTGAGGGACAGGGGCTAAGGAGCAATCAGCCCCAGCATTTT.

This clonotype appeared many times. The rearrangement uses TRBV7-8 and TRBJ1-5; TRBD1 agrees at 7 bases. V dropped 5 bases and J dropped 0; count of bases not matched to a gene: 10. Per the germline V gene, CDR1 is SGHVS and CDR2 is FQNEAQ. This CDR3 comprises 17 residues. The CDR3 spells CASSPRTGTYSNQPQHF. The DNA of the CDR3 is TGTGCCAGCAGCCCCAGGACAGGTACTTATAGCAATCAGCCCCAGCATTTT.

This clonotype was counted at least ten times. This rearrangement joins TRBV28 to TRBJ2-5; maybe TRBD2 (6 bases). CDR1 and CDR2 (germline): MDHEN, SYDVKM. The CDR3 contains 12 residues. V was pared by 4 bases and J by 12 bases, with 15 bases between. The CDR3 here is CASSSTASEEYF. The CDR3 coding sequence is TGTGCCAGCAGTTCTACGGCTAGCGAAGAGTACTTC.

This clonotype showed up many times. The chain has TRBV27 and TRBJ2-3, with no clear D. Germline-derived CDR1 and CDR2 are MNHEY and SMNVEV (reference sequence). The ends were cut back, 5 bases at V and 2 bases at J, with 17 bases in the middle. The CDR3 loop spans 16 amino acids. In DNA, the CDR3 is TGTGCCAGCAGTCCTCTAGTCTTAGGGAACACAGATACGCAGTATTTT. Translation: CASSPLVLGNTDTQYF.

The V call is TRBV20-1, the J call TRBJ1-1, with TRBD1 matching over 7 bases. The CDR3 is 16 amino acids. Trimming removed 5 bases from V and 0 bases from J; junction bases left unmatched: 12. Germline V lookup: CDR1 DFQATT, CDR2 SNEGSKA (reference sequence). CDR3 DNA sequence: TGCAGTGCTCGCGACAGGGACTCTTCCCTGAACACTGAAGCTTTCTTT. It encodes CSARDRDSSLNTEAFF.

This clonotype was picked up one time. The V and J genes are TRBV7-8 and TRBJ2-1; 11 bases are a match to TRBD2. The CDR3 is 15 amino acids. Germline assignment: CDR1 SGHVS and CDR2 FQNEAQ. Trimming at V came to 6 bases and at J to 6 bases, leaving 7 bases not matched to a gene. CDR3 region: CASSETSGISNEQFF. For the CDR3, the DNA is TGTGCCAGCAGTGAGACTAGCGGGATTTCCAATGAGCAGTTCTTC.

This clonotype was seen ten or more times. The J gene is TRBJ2-1, the V gene TRBV11-3; 9 positions match TRBD2. CDR1 is SGHNT, CDR2 YENEEA, per germline. The CDR3 is 13 residues long. With V trimmed by 3 bases and J by 10 bases, 4 bases remained unmatched. For the CDR3, the DNA is TGTGCCAGCAGCTTGCGGGAGGGCAGGGAGCAGTTCTTC. Translation: CASSLREGREQFF.

This clonotype was observed a few times. A read error may explain this, as a much larger clone is one base away. The rearrangement joins TRBV11-3 to TRBJ2-7; 7 bases agree with TRBD1. The ends lost 5 bases at V and 3 bases at J; junction bases unmatched: 10. This CDR3 region has 15 residues. Per the germline V gene, CDR1 is SGHNT and CDR2 is YENEEA. CDR3 bases: TGTGCCAGCAGCACTCGGGACAGATCAAACTACGAGCAGTACTTC. Protein: CASSTRDRSNYEQYF.

In its sample, this clonotype was seen many times. This chain connects TRBV6-1 to TRBJ1-2, with D unclear. The length of the CDR3 is 14 residues. V was cut by 6 bases and J by 2 bases, with 13 bases left in between. CDR1 and CDR2 from the germline V gene are MNHNS and SASEGT. DNA of the CDR3: TGTGCCAGCAGCCCCCGGCCGGCCAACTATGGCTACACCTTC. Protein sequence: CASSPRPANYGYTF.

The rearrangement joins TRBV7-2 to TRBJ2-7; 7 positions agree with TRBD2. J lost 2 bases, V lost 0 bases, and 13 bases had no gene match. CDR1 and CDR2 from the germline V gene are SGHTA and FQGNSA. The length of the CDR3 is 18 residues. In DNA, the CDR3 is TGTGCCAGCAGCTTAGCATATCGTCTTACTAGCGTCCCCTACGAGCAGTACTTC. It codes for CASSLAYRLTSVPYEQYF.

The gene calls are TRBV4-2 and TRBJ2-4, with D possibly TRBD2 on 5 matching bases. CDR1 and CDR2 (germline): LGHNA, YNFKEQ. V lost 2 bases, J lost 6 bases, and 29 bases lay in between. CDR3 size: 20 residues. CDR3 sequence: CASSQRTYEVTESRGNIQYF. The CDR3 region has the DNA TGTGCCAGCAGCCAACGGACTTATGAGGTCACGGAGAGCCGAGGAAACATTCAGTACTTC.

A remark on this clonotype: Since a much larger clone is just one base distant, this may be a read error. J is TRBJ2-1 and V is TRBV28; TRBD2 aligns across 10 bases. CDR1 is MDHEN and CDR2 is SYDVKM in the germline V gene. The length of the CDR3 is 14 residues. The CDR3 DNA follows: TGTGCCGGCAGTTCTAGCGGGAGTTCCAATGAGCAGTTCTTC. Protein sequence: CAGSSSGSSNEQFF.

This clonotype was counted many times. The chain uses TRBV2 and TRBJ1-1, with 7 positions matching TRBD1. The length of the CDR3 is 15 residues. Germline V gene sequence: CDR1 SNHLY, CDR2 FYNNEI. J lost 3 bases, V lost 6 bases, and 10 bases had no gene match. CDR3 bases: TGTGCCAGCAGGAGGACAGGCAATCGGGACACTGAAGCTTTCTTT. This translates into CASRRTGNRDTEAFF.

Many counts were recorded for this clonotype. The chain carries TRBV27 and TRBJ1-1; unclear D gene. Germline V gene lookup returns CDR1 MNHEY and CDR2 SMNVEV (reference sequence). The CDR3 covers 13 residues. V was cut by 7 bases and J by 0 bases, with 9 bases left in between. The CDR3 sequence: CASMRVVNTEAFF. Written as DNA, the CDR3 is TGTGCCAGCATGAGGGTCGTGAACACTGAAGCTTTCTTT.